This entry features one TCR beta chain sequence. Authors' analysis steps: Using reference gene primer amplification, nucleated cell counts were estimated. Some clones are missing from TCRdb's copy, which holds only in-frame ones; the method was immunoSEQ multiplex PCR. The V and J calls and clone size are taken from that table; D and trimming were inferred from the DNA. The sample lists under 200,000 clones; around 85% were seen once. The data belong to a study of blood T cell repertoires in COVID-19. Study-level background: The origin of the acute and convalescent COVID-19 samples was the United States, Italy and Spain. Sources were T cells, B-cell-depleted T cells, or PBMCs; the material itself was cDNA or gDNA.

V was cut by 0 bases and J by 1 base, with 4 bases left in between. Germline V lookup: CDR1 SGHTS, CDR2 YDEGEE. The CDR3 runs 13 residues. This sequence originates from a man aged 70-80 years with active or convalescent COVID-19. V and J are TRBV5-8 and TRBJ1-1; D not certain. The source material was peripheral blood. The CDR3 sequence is CASSLARNTEAFF. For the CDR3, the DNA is TGTGCCAGCAGCTTGGCCAGGAACACTGAAGCTTTCTTT.